The 24 T cell receptor beta chains given below trace back to one sample, sequenced in a study of T cells in Graves' hyperthyroidism and ophthalmopathy. Amplification of TCR beta CDR3 regions used RNA as the template. First-round RT-PCR with HTBI primers amplified the TCR CDR3 region. One entry per CDR3 protein, called by TCRdb with MiXCR from the multiplex PCR reads. The sample holds 300,000 to 400,000 distinct CDR3 sequences; around 14% are singletons and the top ten take approximately 23%. Sequencing input: blood. Receptors were obtained from a woman in her twenties or thirties with Graves' hyperthyroidism.

This clonotype was seen repeatedly, ten times or more. The V gene is TRBV6-1, the J gene TRBJ1-2; 7 bases line up with TRBD1. CDR1 and CDR2 from the germline V gene are MNHNS and SASEGT. V was pared by 3 bases and J by 8 bases, with 6 bases of the junction left unmatched. This CDR3 contains 13 residues. The CDR3: CASSDTGVRGYTF. Written as DNA, the CDR3 is TGTGCCAGCAGTGACACAGGGGTCCGAGGCTACACCTTC.

This clonotype appeared many times. The genes are TRBV2 and TRBJ2-4; 12 positions agree with TRBD2. CDR1 and CDR2 (germline): SNHLY, FYNNEI. Trimming removed 8 bases from V and 1 base from J; junction bases left unmatched: 15. The CDR3 sequence is 19 residues long. CDR3 amino acids: CASLSGRLAGEVAKNIQYF. The CDR3, as DNA: TGTGCCAGCTTAAGTGGGAGACTAGCGGGAGAGGTGGCCAAAAACATTCAGTACTTC.

This clonotype was seen a few times. With a much larger clone just one base away, this may be a read error. The chain recombines TRBV28 with TRBJ2-1; the match to TRBD2 covers 10 bases. Germline assignment: CDR1 MDHEN and CDR2 SYDVKM. The CDR3 is 14 amino acids. This CDR3 reads CASRASGGYSEQFF. The CDR3 nucleotides are TGTGCCAGCAGGGCTAGCGGGGGTTACAGTGAGCAGTTCTTC.

A few counts support this clonotype. The V and J genes are TRBV3-1 and TRBJ2-3; perhaps TRBD2 as D (5 bases). This CDR3 region has 17 residues. Trimming removed 4 bases from V and 2 bases from J, with 19 bases in between. Germline-derived CDR1 and CDR2 are LGHDT and YNNKEL (reference sequence). The chain's CDR3 is CASSLGSGRWPTDTQYF. The CDR3 coding sequence is TGTGCCAGCAGCCTAGGGAGCGGCCGCTGGCCCACAGATACGCAGTATTTT.

The genes are TRBV11-2 and TRBJ1-2; the match to TRBD1 covers 8 bases. The germline gives CDR1 SGHAT, CDR2 FQNNGV. With V trimmed by 6 bases and J by 4 bases, 7 bases remained unmatched. The CDR3 loop spans 14 amino acids. In DNA form, the CDR3 reads TGTGCCAGCAGTTCTCACAGGGGGATCTATGGCTACACCTTC. Translation gives CASSSHRGIYGYTF.

V and J are TRBV10-2 and TRBJ2-7, with 7 bases identical to TRBD1. Trimming at V came to 8 bases and at J to 0 bases, leaving 7 bases not matched to a gene. The CDR3 totals 14 residues. Germline loops: CDR1 WSHSY, CDR2 SAAADI. The CDR3 DNA follows: TGCGCCAGCGGCGACAGGGAAAGCTCCTACGAGCAGTACTTC. Its protein product is CASGDRESSYEQYF.

This clonotype was seen at least ten times. The rearrangement joins TRBV19 to TRBJ2-7, with no clear D. The germline CDR1 and CDR2 sequences are LNHDA and SQIVND (reference sequence). CDR3 length: 14 amino acids. The V end lost 8 bases, the J end lost 3 bases, and 17 bases lay between the germline ends. Written as DNA, the CDR3 is TGTGCCAGTTCCAGAGAAGGGTCGAGCTACGAGCAGTACTTC. It codes for CASSREGSSYEQYF.

This clonotype appeared many times. V and J are TRBV5-6 and TRBJ2-5; D not certain. Germline V gene data show CDR1 as SGHDT and CDR2 as YYEEEE. The CDR3 sequence is 15 residues long. Trimming left V 1 base short and J 2 bases short, with 12 bases between. DNA of the CDR3: TGTGCCAGCAGCTTGAGGCGGCCTATTCAAGAGACCCAGTACTTC. It yields the protein CASSLRRPIQETQYF.

The chain combines TRBV5-4 with TRBJ2-7; 8 nucleotides agree with TRBD1. V dropped 4 bases and J dropped 6; count of bases not matched to a gene: 9. There are 14 residues in the CDR3. In germline, CDR1 is SGHNT, CDR2 YYREEE (reference sequence). As DNA, the CDR3 is TGTGCCAGCAGCATACAGGGGGGTATAGGCGAGCAGTACTTC. This encodes CASSIQGGIGEQYF. Complete variable domain (other parts from reference TRBV5-4 and TRBJ2-7): ETGVTQSPTHLIKTRGQQVTLRCSSQSGHNTVSWYQQALGQGPQFIFQYYREEENGRGNFPPRFSGLQFPNYSSELNVNALELDDSALYLCASSIQGGIGEQYFGPGTRLTVT.

The chain recombines TRBV13 with TRBJ2-7; 7 bases fit TRBD1. Germline V gene lookup returns CDR1 PRHDT and CDR2 FYEKMQ (reference sequence). The length of the CDR3 is 16 residues. V lost 8 bases and J lost 0; bases outside the gene matches: 13. The CDR3 nucleotides are TGTGCCAGCGGCTCCTTACAGGGGTATTCCTCCTACGAGCAGTACTTC. Its protein is CASGSLQGYSSYEQYF.

This clonotype was detected many times. The chain couples TRBV12-3 or TRBV12-4 to TRBJ2-1; 10 bases align to TRBD2. The CDR3 covers 15 residues. V shed 2 bases and J 8 bases; nucleotides not matched to a gene: 6. CDR3 sequence: CASSLSGGGGDEQFF. The CDR3 DNA reads as TGTGCCAGCAGTTTAAGCGGGGGGGGAGGCGATGAGCAGTTCTTC.

This clonotype was seen a handful of times. The chain couples TRBV15 to TRBJ1-6, with TRBD1 matching 9 bases. V shed 5 bases, J shed 6 bases, and the junction held 5 bases outside the gene matches. There are 15 residues in the CDR3. Germline assignment: CDR1 LNHNV and CDR2 YYDKDF (reference sequence). Here the CDR3 reads CATSSRTGVNSPLHF. The CDR3 nucleotides read TGTGCCACCAGCTCCCGGACAGGGGTTAATTCACCCCTCCACTTT.

This clonotype was seen repeatedly, ten times or more. V and J are TRBV2 and TRBJ2-6, with 11 bases fitting TRBD2. Germline assignment: CDR1 SNHLY and CDR2 FYNNEI. Germline trimming cut 6 bases from V and 2 bases from J; bases unmatched to any gene: 15. CDR3 size: 20 residues. The CDR3 DNA reads as TGTGCCAGCAGGGACCGAGATACTAGCGGGAGTCTTGCTGGGGCCAACGTCCTGACTTTC. Protein product: CASRDRDTSGSLAGANVLTF.

This clonotype was seen a handful of times. The genes are TRBV6-1 and TRBJ2-7; 7 bases map to TRBD1. Looked up from germline, CDR1 is MNHNS and CDR2 is SASEGT. After removal of 6 bases from V and 2 bases from J, the junction contained 7 bases not matched to a gene. This CDR3 has 14 amino acids. The CDR3 spells CASRVYRGPYEQYF. CDR3 DNA: TGTGCCAGCAGGGTCTACAGGGGTCCCTACGAGCAGTACTTC.

About this clonotype: A much larger clonotype is one base distant, so this may be a read error. V usage is TRBV6-5 and J usage is TRBJ1-6, with unresolved D. From germline, CDR1 is MNHEY and CDR2 SVGAGI. CDR3 size: 12 residues. The CDR3 loop is CASSYSGSPFHF. The DNA of the CDR3 is TGTGCCAGCAGTTACTCAGGATCACCCTTCCACTTT.

V is TRBV5-1 and J is TRBJ2-2, with no clear D. This CDR3 spans 15 amino acids. The V gene's germline CDR1 is SGHRS and CDR2 YFSETQ. Trimming left V 5 bases short and J 2 bases short, with 13 bases between. The CDR3 protein is CASSLDGSNTGELFF. The CDR3 bases are TGCGCCAGCAGTCTTGACGGATCAAACACCGGGGAGCTGTTTTTT.

The chain carries TRBV11-2 and TRBJ2-7; 7 nucleotides line up with TRBD1. The CDR3 runs 16 residues. V was pared by 1 base and J by 3 bases, with 9 bases of the junction left unmatched. Germline V gives CDR1 SGHAT, CDR2 FQNNGV. CDR3: CASSLGQGRSGYEQYF. Here the CDR3 DNA reads TGTGCCAGCAGCTTAGGACAGGGACGTTCGGGCTACGAGCAGTACTTC.

There are many counts of this clonotype. This chain connects TRBV10-3 to TRBJ2-5; TRBD1 matches at 7 bases. V was pared by 3 bases and J by 5 bases, with 9 bases of the junction left unmatched. This CDR3 comprises 15 residues. Germline CDR1 is ENHRY and CDR2 is SYGVKD. The CDR3 sequence: CAISDETGPGETQYF. The DNA for the CDR3 is TGTGCCATCAGTGACGAGACAGGGCCGGGCGAGACCCAGTACTTC.

The chain links TRBV20-1 to TRBJ2-7, with a possible D match to TRBD2 (6 bases). The germline gives CDR1 DFQATT, CDR2 SNEGSKA (reference sequence). V dropped 3 bases and J dropped 1 base, with 16 bases sitting between them. The CDR3 spans 15 residues. CDR3 DNA sequence: TGCAGTGCTAGTTCGGGTAGGGACTCTTCCTACGAGCAGTACTTC. Translated, it gives CSASSGRDSSYEQYF.

V usage is TRBV7-9 and J usage is TRBJ2-3, with D perhaps TRBD1 (6 bases). V lost 6 bases and J lost 9, with 13 bases in between. The germline V gene encodes CDR1 SEHNR and CDR2 FQNEAQ (reference sequence). There are 12 residues in the CDR3. CDR3 region: CASRLDGQTQYF. The CDR3, as DNA: TGTGCCAGCAGACTAGATGGACAGACGCAGTATTTT.

This clonotype occurred many times. The chain links TRBV20-1 to TRBJ1-1, with D maybe TRBD1 (5 bases). This CDR3 has 15 residues. Germline V gives CDR1 DFQATT, CDR2 SNEGSKA (reference sequence). V shed 3 bases and J shed 3 bases, with 17 bases lying between them. The CDR3 loop reads CSASPPRQQHTEAFF. For the CDR3, the DNA is TGCAGTGCTAGTCCTCCCCGACAGCAGCACACTGAAGCTTTCTTT.

The V and J genes are TRBV28 and TRBJ2-1; possibly TRBD1 for D (5 bases). Between the trimmed V and J ends, which lost 6 bases and 5 bases, there was a span of 14 bases. The V gene's germline CDR1 is MDHEN and CDR2 SYDVKM. The CDR3 length is 14 residues. The CDR3 spells CASRGSGYDNEQFF. As DNA, the CDR3 is TGTGCCAGCAGGGGGTCAGGGTACGACAATGAGCAGTTCTTC.

This clonotype has only a few counts. The chain carries TRBV6-4 and TRBJ2-3; TRBD2 matches at 11 bases. V gave up 6 bases and J gave up 2 bases; unmatched junction bases: 7. The germline CDR1 and CDR2 sequences are MRHNA and SNTAGT. There are 16 residues in the CDR3. CDR3 protein: CASSSLAGGHTDTQYF. Written as DNA, the CDR3 is TGTGCCAGCAGCAGTCTAGCGGGAGGACACACAGATACGCAGTATTTT.

This clonotype was observed many times. The CDR3 DNA follows: TGTGCCAGCAGCTTAGAGTCCGGGGGCGGGCCCCAGCATTTT. Translating it yields CASSLESGGGPQHF. The V and J genes are TRBV7-2 and TRBJ1-5, with D perhaps matching TRBD1 (6 bases). Germline lookup yields CDR1 SGHTA and CDR2 FQGNSA. The CDR3 extends over 14 amino acids. Between the trimmed V and J ends, which lost 1 base and 9 bases, there was a span of 13 bases.